One sample yielded the 31 T cell receptor beta chains listed below, sequenced in a study of human T cells and chemical hapten exposure. As for time point: patch test 1, 2 weeks after DPC sensitization. Treatment specified: therapeutic diphenylcyclopropenone sensitization with weekly scalp DPC. The authors extracted total RNA from unfractionated whole blood. One entry per CDR3 protein results from TCRdb running MiXCR on the RACE reads. Altogether around 44,000 distinct CDR3 sequences are present, 4% being singletons, with the ten largest covering 20% to 30%. This sample comprised whole blood, obtained in connection with sensitization to the hapten diphenylcyclopropenone (DPC). The source is a man in his fifties with alopecia areata. Some clones in this sample may be carry-over from other donors' samples.

As concerns this clonotype: With a much larger clone just one base away, this may be a read error. The V gene is TRBV29-1, the J gene TRBJ2-7, with 9 bases matching TRBD1. The CDR3 totals 12 residues. Looked up from germline, CDR1 is SQVTM and CDR2 is ANQGSEA. V was pared by 5 bases and J by 3 bases, with 2 bases of the junction left unmatched. The CDR3 DNA sequence: TGCAGCGTTCCGACAGGGGGCTACGAGCAGTACTTC. Its protein product is CSVPTGGYEQYF.

The chain combines TRBV3-1 with TRBJ2-7; no clear D. V was clipped by 1 base and J by 2 bases, with 3 bases between them. Germline CDR1 and CDR2: LGHDT and YNNKEL (reference sequence). The CDR3 is made up of 12 amino acids. CDR3 sequence (DNA): TGTGCCAGCAGCCAAGTAGCCTACGAGCAGTACTTC. This gives the protein CASSQVAYEQYF.

This clonotype was seen repeatedly, ten times or more. The chain carries TRBV24-1 and TRBJ2-3; 8 bases align to TRBD2. This CDR3 has 15 amino acids. V lost 6 bases and J lost 4; bases outside the gene matches: 8. The germline V gene has CDR1 KGHDR and CDR2 SFDVKD. CDR3 DNA sequence: TGTGCCACCAGTACCGGGAGGGCCTCCCCAGATACGCAGTATTTT. Translated, it gives CATSTGRASPDTQYF.

This clonotype was seen ten or more times. This chain joins TRBV4-1 and TRBJ2-7, with D hard to call. Trimming removed 0 bases from V and 3 bases from J, with 6 bases in between. The CDR3 runs to 13 residues. Per the germline V gene, CDR1 is MGHRA and CDR2 is YSYEKL. CDR3 DNA: TGCGCCAGCAGCCAAGATAGGCGCTACGAGCAGTACTTC. Residues: CASSQDRRYEQYF.

This clonotype was counted many times. This chain links TRBV9 with TRBJ2-2, with 10 bases lining up with TRBD1. The length of the CDR3 is 17 residues. V was pared by 7 bases and J by 4 bases, with 13 bases of the junction left unmatched. Germline CDR1 reads SGDLS; CDR2 reads YYNGEE. The CDR3 sequence is CASSRTGGSPGTGELFF. For the CDR3, the DNA is TGTGCCAGCTCCCGGACAGGGGGGTCACCCGGCACCGGGGAGCTGTTTTTT. The full variable domain, with the rest looked up from reference TRBV9 and TRBJ2-2, is DSGVTQTPKHLITATGQRVTLRCSPRSGDLSVYWYQQSLDQGLQFLIQYYNGEERAKGNILERFSAQQFPDLHSELNLSSLELGDSALYFCASSRTGGSPGTGELFFGEGSRLTVL.

This clonotype was counted many times. V gene TRBV20-1 combines with J gene TRBJ1-2; the match to TRBD1 covers 8 bases. The CDR3 loop spans 14 amino acids. V lost 5 bases to trimming and J lost 7 bases; unmatched junction nucleotides: 12. Germline V lookup: CDR1 DFQATT, CDR2 SNEGSKA (reference sequence). The CDR3 region has the DNA TGCAGTGCTCTGGACAGGACAGGGTCTCTTGGCTACACCTTC. Translated, it gives CSALDRTGSLGYTF.

This clonotype was detected ten times or more. V and J are TRBV7-2 and TRBJ2-3, with 10 nucleotides matching TRBD2. Germline V lookup: CDR1 SGHTA, CDR2 FQGNSA. The CDR3 sequence is 16 residues long. V lost 5 bases, J lost 1 base, and 6 bases stayed unmatched. The CDR3: CASSPIAGGGTDTQYF. DNA of the CDR3: TGTGCCAGCAGCCCTATAGCGGGAGGAGGCACAGATACGCAGTATTTT.

The table lists this clonotype with many counts. The J gene is TRBJ2-2, the V gene TRBV27; no clear D. The V end lost 5 bases, the J end lost 0 bases, and 7 bases lay between the germline ends. This CDR3 region has 14 residues. The germline V gene encodes CDR1 MNHEY and CDR2 SMNVEV (reference sequence). CDR3 sequence (DNA): TGTGCCAGCAGTAACAGCGCGAACACCGGGGAGCTGTTTTTT. It is translated as CASSNSANTGELFF.

In its sample, this clonotype was seen a few times. The chain links TRBV2 to TRBJ2-3; D perhaps matches TRBD1 (5 bases). The V gene lost 3 bases and the J gene lost 1 base, with 14 bases spanning the gap. Per germline, CDR1 SNHLY and CDR2 FYNNEI. The length of the CDR3 is 16 residues. The CDR3: CASSESPGLGTDTQYF. CDR3 bases: TGTGCCAGCAGTGAGTCTCCAGGGCTGGGCACAGATACGCAGTATTTT.

This clonotype has ten or more counts. The J gene is TRBJ1-5, the V gene TRBV6-5; D possibly corresponds to TRBD1 (5 bases). Germline CDR1 and CDR2: MNHEY and SVGAGI. This CDR3 region has 14 residues. V lost 8 bases, J lost 3 bases, and 14 bases lay in between. In DNA, the CDR3 is TGTGCCAGCTCCTTACGGGGGGACAATCAGCCCCAGCATTTT. Protein sequence: CASSLRGDNQPQHF.

The table lists this clonotype with many counts. This chain connects TRBV29-1 to TRBJ1-5; D call uncertain. Germline V gene sequence: CDR1 SQVTM, CDR2 ANQGSEA. Deletions cut 1 base from V and 6 bases from J, with 13 bases between. The CDR3 runs 14 residues. Here the CDR3 reads CSVEVGQSGQPQHF. The CDR3 coding sequence is TGCAGCGTTGAAGTTGGGCAGTCGGGTCAGCCCCAGCATTTT.

There are many counts of this clonotype. The chain is built from TRBV6-5 and TRBJ2-2, with 10 bases identical to TRBD2. V dropped 2 bases and J dropped 6; count of bases not matched to a gene: 6. The CDR3 is 16 amino acids. CDR1 and CDR2 (germline): MNHEY, SVGAGI. CDR3 sequence (DNA): TGTGCCAGCAGTTACAGTTCTAGCGGGAGATCCGGGGAGCTGTTTTTT. Translated, it gives CASSYSSSGRSGELFF.

At least ten counts were recorded for this clonotype. This rearrangement joins TRBV20-1 to TRBJ2-5, with D uncertain. The V gene lost 6 bases and the J gene lost 0 bases, with 17 bases spanning the gap. The CDR3 is 15 residues long. Per the germline V gene, CDR1 is DFQATT and CDR2 is SNEGSKA (reference sequence). This CDR3 reads CSANRPLEYQETQYF. CDR3 DNA: TGCAGTGCCAACCGCCCGTTGGAGTACCAAGAGACCCAGTACTTC.

In its sample, this clonotype was seen many times. V is TRBV28 and J is TRBJ2-7, with D unclear. This CDR3 has 13 residues. Looked up from germline, CDR1 is MDHEN and CDR2 is SYDVKM. V gave up 6 bases and J gave up 0 bases, with 9 bases separating them. The CDR3 reads CASRGTASYEQYF. As DNA, the CDR3 is TGTGCCAGCAGGGGCACCGCCTCCTACGAGCAGTACTTC.

The table lists this clonotype with many counts. The chain uses TRBV6-5 and TRBJ1-2, with 7 bases that match TRBD1. Germline values: CDR1 MNHEY, CDR2 SVGAGI. The CDR3 sequence is 16 residues long. Trimming took 3 bases from V and 2 from J; bases not matched to a gene: 9. The CDR3 nucleotides read TGTGCCAGCAGTTATCACCCAGGGGGGAAGAACTATGGCTACACCTTC. Protein sequence: CASSYHPGGKNYGYTF.

This clonotype was recorded many times. V is TRBV3-1 and J is TRBJ2-1; 9 bases match TRBD2. CDR1 and CDR2 from the germline V gene are LGHDT and YNNKEL (reference sequence). The junction had 14 bases not matched to a gene; V was cut back by 2 bases and J by 9 bases. The CDR3 runs 17 residues. The CDR3 region is CASSQPLSGRPSREQFF. In nucleotides, the CDR3 is TGTGCCAGCAGCCAACCCTTGAGCGGGAGGCCCTCCCGTGAGCAGTTCTTC.

In its sample, this clonotype was seen a few times. V and J are TRBV29-1 and TRBJ1-1, with TRBD1 matching 7 bases. This CDR3 has 12 amino acids. V lost 7 bases to trimming and J lost 5 bases; unmatched junction nucleotides: 7. Germline V gene lookup returns CDR1 SQVTM and CDR2 ANQGSEA. DNA of the CDR3: TGCAGCGCTCGACAGGGAGAGACTGAAGCTTTCTTT. This gives the protein CSARQGETEAFF. Full variable domain (outside the CDR3, taken from reference TRBV29-1 and TRBJ1-1): SAVISQKPSRDICQRGTSLTIQCQVDSQVTMMFWYRQQPGQSLTLIATANQGSEATYESGFVIDKFPISRPNLTFSTLTVSNMSPEDSSIYLCSARQGETEAFFGQGTRLTVV.

This clonotype was seen many times. The V and J genes are TRBV28 and TRBJ2-3, with TRBD2 matching 8 bases. With V trimmed by 5 bases and J by 2 bases, 12 bases remained unmatched. CDR3 length equals 17 residues. The germline gives CDR1 MDHEN, CDR2 SYDVKM. The CDR3 DNA sequence: TGTGCCAGCAGTCTCTCGGCCTATAGCGGGACCACAGATACGCAGTATTTT. As protein: CASSLSAYSGTTDTQYF.

This clonotype has a count of ten or more. The chain links TRBV19 to TRBJ2-7; tentatively, D is TRBD2 (5 bases). V was pared by 5 bases and J by 0 bases, with 14 bases between. CDR1 is LNHDA, CDR2 SQIVND, per germline (reference sequence). This CDR3 spans 15 amino acids. The CDR3: CASSETGLISYEQYF. The CDR3 nucleotides read TGTGCCAGTAGTGAAACCGGACTGATCTCCTACGAGCAGTACTTC.

This clonotype was observed at least ten times. V is TRBV27 and J is TRBJ2-2; 12 positions match TRBD2. Germline assignment: CDR1 MNHEY and CDR2 SMNVEV (reference sequence). CDR3 length equals 15 residues. The V gene end was trimmed by 5 bases and the J gene end by 5 bases; junction bases not matched to a gene: 3. The DNA for the CDR3 is TGTGCCAGCAGTCCAGGGACTAGCGGGACCGGGGAGCTGTTTTTT. It yields the protein CASSPGTSGTGELFF.

This clonotype was found many times. The V and J genes are TRBV30 and TRBJ1-1, with D possibly matching TRBD1 (5 bases). The V and J ends lost 3 bases and 5 bases respectively, with 10 bases between them. The V gene's germline CDR1 is GTSNPN and CDR2 SVGIG (reference sequence). The CDR3 has 12 residues. This CDR3 is CAWRQGGTEAFF. CDR3 DNA sequence: TGTGCCTGGAGGCAGGGTGGGACTGAAGCTTTCTTT.

In this sample, this clonotype turned up many times. The rearrangement links TRBV10-1 to TRBJ2-1; D unclear. This CDR3 comprises 14 residues. Deletions cut 2 bases from V and 5 bases from J, with 10 bases between. Germline-derived CDR1 and CDR2 are WNHNN and SYGVQD (reference sequence). CDR3 protein: CASSEPGPHNEQFF. The CDR3 region has the DNA TGCGCCAGCAGTGAGCCGGGCCCACACAATGAGCAGTTCTTC.

This clonotype was picked up many times. The CDR3 reads CASSEAGRSSYNEQFF. CDR3 in DNA: TGTGCCAGCAGTGAGGCGGGGCGGAGCTCCTACAATGAGCAGTTCTTC. V is TRBV6-6 and J is TRBJ2-1; D is perhaps TRBD2 (6 bases). V dropped 5 bases and J dropped 0 bases, with 14 bases sitting between them. Germline V gene lookup returns CDR1 MNHNY and CDR2 SVGAGI (reference sequence). The CDR3 spans 16 residues.

The genes are TRBV27 and TRBJ2-3; 10 bases line up with TRBD2. CDR3 length equals 19 residues. CDR1 and CDR2 from the germline V gene are MNHEY and SMNVEV (reference sequence). V shed 2 bases and J 3 bases; nucleotides not matched to a gene: 14. The CDR3 DNA reads TGTGCCAGCAGTTTAGAAGGCTCTAGCGGGAGCCTGGTTACAGATACGCAGTATTTT. It is translated as CASSLEGSSGSLVTDTQYF.

Ten or more counts support this clonotype. J is TRBJ2-5 and V is TRBV9; D not certain. This CDR3 is 13 amino acids long. Per germline, CDR1 SGDLS and CDR2 YYNGEE. Trimming pared 3 bases from V and 5 bases from J, leaving 11 bases between. The DNA of the CDR3 is TGTGCCAGCAGCGGTGGAACGGGTGAGACCCAGTACTTC. Amino acid sequence: CASSGGTGETQYF.

This clonotype was seen ten or more times. The rearrangement uses TRBV4-3 and TRBJ2-1, with 7 positions matching TRBD2. CDR3 length: 13 residues. V trimming: 5 bases; J trimming: 5 bases; junction bases outside the gene matches: 3. CDR1 LGHNA and CDR2 YSLEER come from the germline V gene. CDR3 DNA: TGCGCCAGCAGCTTAAGCGGGAACAATGAGCAGTTCTTC. This sequence encodes CASSLSGNNEQFF.

This clonotype was counted many times. CDR3 sequence (DNA): TGTGCCAGCAGTTACTCCCGGCAGGGAGGGAATGAGCAGTTCTTC. Translated, it gives CASSYSRQGGNEQFF. V is TRBV6-5 and J is TRBJ2-1, with 7 bases aligning to TRBD2. Germline V gene sequence: CDR1 MNHEY, CDR2 SVGAGI. The length of the CDR3 is 15 residues. V was pared by 0 bases and J by 7 bases, with 6 bases of the junction left unmatched.

This clonotype was counted ten times or more. The chain employs TRBV25-1 and TRBJ2-3; D gene uncertain. This CDR3 contains 12 residues. Deletions cut 3 bases from V and 4 bases from J, with 5 bases between. Germline V gene lookup returns CDR1 MGHDK and CDR2 SYGVNS. Here the CDR3 reads CASSDGSDTQYF. CDR3 coding DNA: TGTGCCAGCAGTGATGGCTCAGATACGCAGTATTTT.

This clonotype has a count of ten or more. The chain links TRBV28 to TRBJ2-1, with TRBD2 matching over 9 bases. With V trimmed by 3 bases and J by 6 bases, 6 bases remained unmatched. Germline V gene sequence: CDR1 MDHEN, CDR2 SYDVKM. The CDR3 sequence is 15 residues long. CDR3 bases: TGTGCCAGCAGTTTTTCGGGACTAGCTCGCAATGAGCAGTTCTTC. The encoded protein is CASSFSGLARNEQFF.

The sample holds many counts of this clonotype. The chain combines TRBV24-1 with TRBJ2-3, with a tentative D call TRBD2 (6 bases). Per germline, CDR1 KGHDR and CDR2 SFDVKD. The CDR3 is 16 residues long. V lost 0 bases to trimming and J lost 4 bases, with 13 bases between them. As DNA, the CDR3 is TGTGCCACCAGTGATTTGGTCGGGAGTAGAGCAGATACGCAGTATTTT. It encodes CATSDLVGSRADTQYF.

V gene TRBV3-1 combines with J gene TRBJ1-1; the D is unclear. The CDR3 is made up of 14 amino acids. V was shortened by 4 bases and J by 2 bases, with 11 bases between the two germline ends. Germline V gene data show CDR1 as LGHDT and CDR2 as YNNKEL (reference sequence). CDR3 bases: TGTGCCAGCAGCCCATCAGACCGTAACACTGAAGCTTTCTTT. Encoded protein: CASSPSDRNTEAFF.